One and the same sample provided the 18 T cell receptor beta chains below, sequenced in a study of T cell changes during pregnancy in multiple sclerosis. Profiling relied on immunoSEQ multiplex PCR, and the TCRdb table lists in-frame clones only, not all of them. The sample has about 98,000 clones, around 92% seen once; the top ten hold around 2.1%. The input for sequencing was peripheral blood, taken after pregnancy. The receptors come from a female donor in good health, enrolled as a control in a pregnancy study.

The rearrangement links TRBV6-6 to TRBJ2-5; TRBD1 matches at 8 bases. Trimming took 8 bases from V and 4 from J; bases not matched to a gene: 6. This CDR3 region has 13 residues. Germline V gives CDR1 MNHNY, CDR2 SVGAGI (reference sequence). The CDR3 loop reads CASGAGGGETQYF. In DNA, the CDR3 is TGTGCCAGCGGGGCAGGGGGCGGAGAGACCCAGTACTTC.

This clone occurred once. For the CDR3, the DNA is TGTGCCAGCAGCCGCCATAAACAAGGGGGGGGTGGCTACACCTTC. Amino acids: CASSRHKQGGGGYTF. The J gene is TRBJ1-2, the V gene TRBV9; weak D call: TRBD1 (6 bases). The CDR3 has 15 residues. V was cut by 4 bases and J by 7 bases, with 20 bases left in between. CDR1 SGDLS and CDR2 YYNGEE come from the germline V gene. The full variable domain, its missing parts supplied by reference TRBV9 and TRBJ1-2, is DSGVTQTPKHLITATGQRVTLRCSPRSGDLSVYWYQQSLDQGLQFLIQYYNGEERAKGNILERFSAQQFPDLHSELNLSSLELGDSALYFCASSRHKQGGGGYTFGSGTRLTVV.

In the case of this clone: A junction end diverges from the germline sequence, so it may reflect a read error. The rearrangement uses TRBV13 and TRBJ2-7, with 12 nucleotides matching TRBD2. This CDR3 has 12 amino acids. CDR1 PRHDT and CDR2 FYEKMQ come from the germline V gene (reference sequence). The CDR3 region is CASSLGLAGPDF. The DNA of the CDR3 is TGTGCCAGCAGCCTAGGACTAGCGGGACCTGATTTC.

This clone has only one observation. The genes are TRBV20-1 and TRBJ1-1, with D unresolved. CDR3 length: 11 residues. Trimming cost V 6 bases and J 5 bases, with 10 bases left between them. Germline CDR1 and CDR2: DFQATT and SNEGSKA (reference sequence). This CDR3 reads CSAAAGTEAFF. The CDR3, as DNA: TGCAGTGCAGCAGCAGGAACTGAAGCTTTCTTT.

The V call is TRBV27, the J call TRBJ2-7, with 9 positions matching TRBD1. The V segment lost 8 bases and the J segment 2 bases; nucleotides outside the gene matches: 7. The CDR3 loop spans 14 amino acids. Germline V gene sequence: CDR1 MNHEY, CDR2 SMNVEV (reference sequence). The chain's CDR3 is CASAPGQGPYEQYF. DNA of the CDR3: TGTGCCAGCGCCCCGGGACAGGGTCCCTACGAGCAGTACTTC.

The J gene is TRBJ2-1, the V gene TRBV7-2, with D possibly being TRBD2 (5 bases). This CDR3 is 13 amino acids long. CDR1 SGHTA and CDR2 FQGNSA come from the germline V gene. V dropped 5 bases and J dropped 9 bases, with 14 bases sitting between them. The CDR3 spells CASSRTGSGEQFF. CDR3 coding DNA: TGTGCCAGCAGCCGGACCGGAAGCGGTGAGCAGTTCTTC.

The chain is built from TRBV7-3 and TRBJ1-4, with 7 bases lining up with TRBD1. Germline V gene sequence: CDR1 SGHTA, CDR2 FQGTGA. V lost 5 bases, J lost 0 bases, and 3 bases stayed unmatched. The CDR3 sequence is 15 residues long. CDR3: CASSLDRATNEKLFF. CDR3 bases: TGTGCCAGCAGCCTTGACAGGGCAACTAATGAAAAACTGTTTTTT.

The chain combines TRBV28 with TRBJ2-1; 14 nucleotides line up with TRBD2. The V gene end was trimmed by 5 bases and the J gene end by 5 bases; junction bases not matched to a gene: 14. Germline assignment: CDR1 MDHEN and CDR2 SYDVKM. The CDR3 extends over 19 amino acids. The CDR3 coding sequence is TGTGCCAGCAGTCAACCGGGACTAGCGGGAGTTGGTTGGGACAATGAGCAGTTCTTC. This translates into CASSQPGLAGVGWDNEQFF. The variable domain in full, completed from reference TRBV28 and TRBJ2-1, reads DVKVTQSSRYLVKRTGEKVFLECVQDMDHENMFWYRQDPGLGLRLIYFSYDVKMKEKGDIPEGYSVSREKKERFSLILESASTNQTSMYLCASSQPGLAGVGWDNEQFFGPGTRLTVL.

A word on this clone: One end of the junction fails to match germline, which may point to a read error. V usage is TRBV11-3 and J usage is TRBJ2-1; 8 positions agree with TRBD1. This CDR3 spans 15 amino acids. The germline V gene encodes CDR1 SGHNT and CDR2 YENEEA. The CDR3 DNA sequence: TGTGCCAGCAGCCTAGAACAGGGGGGCTACAATGAGCAGTTCTTC. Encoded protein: CASSLEQGGYNEQFF.

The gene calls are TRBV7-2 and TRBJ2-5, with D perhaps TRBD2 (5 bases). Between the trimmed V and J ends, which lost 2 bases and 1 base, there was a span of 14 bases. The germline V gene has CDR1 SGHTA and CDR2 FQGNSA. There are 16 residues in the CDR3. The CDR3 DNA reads TGTGCCAGCAGCTTAAGCTATAGCGCCCTCCAAGAGACCCAGTACTTC. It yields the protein CASSLSYSALQETQYF.

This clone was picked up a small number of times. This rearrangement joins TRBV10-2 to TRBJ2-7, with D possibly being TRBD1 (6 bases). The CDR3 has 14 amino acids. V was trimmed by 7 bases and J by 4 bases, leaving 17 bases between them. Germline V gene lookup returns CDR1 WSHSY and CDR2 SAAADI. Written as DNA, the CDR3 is TGCGCCAGCAATTCACAGGGTGTGGGGTACGAGCAGTACTTC. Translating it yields CASNSQGVGYEQYF.

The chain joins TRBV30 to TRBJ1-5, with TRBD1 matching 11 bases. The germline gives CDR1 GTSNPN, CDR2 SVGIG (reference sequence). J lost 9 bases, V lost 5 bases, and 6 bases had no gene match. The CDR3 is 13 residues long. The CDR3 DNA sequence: TGTGCCTGGGGACAGGGGGCTTCTAGGCCCCAGCATTTT. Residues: CAWGQGASRPQHF.

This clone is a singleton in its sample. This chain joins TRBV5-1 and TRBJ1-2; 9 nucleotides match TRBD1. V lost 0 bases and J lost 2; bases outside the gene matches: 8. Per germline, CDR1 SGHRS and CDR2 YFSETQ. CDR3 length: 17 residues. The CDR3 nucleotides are TGCGCCAGCAGCTTGGACGTTGGGGGACAGGGAAACTATGGCTACACCTTC. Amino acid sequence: CASSLDVGGQGNYGYTF. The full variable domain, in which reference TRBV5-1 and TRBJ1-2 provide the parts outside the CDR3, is KAGVTQTPRYLIKTRGQQVTLSCSPISGHRSVSWYQQTPGQGLQFLFEYFSETQRNKGNFPGRFSGRQFSNSRSEMNVSTLELGDSALYLCASSLDVGGQGNYGYTFGSGTRLTVV.

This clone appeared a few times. The CDR3 sequence: CASSLDRGGSTEAFF. The DNA of the CDR3 is TGTGCCAGCAGCCTGGACAGGGGAGGGAGCACTGAAGCTTTCTTT. The chain recombines TRBV4-2 with TRBJ1-1; 9 nucleotides match TRBD1. The V gene's germline CDR1 is LGHNA and CDR2 YNFKEQ. The length of the CDR3 is 15 residues. The ends lost 4 bases at V and 4 bases at J; junction bases unmatched: 7.

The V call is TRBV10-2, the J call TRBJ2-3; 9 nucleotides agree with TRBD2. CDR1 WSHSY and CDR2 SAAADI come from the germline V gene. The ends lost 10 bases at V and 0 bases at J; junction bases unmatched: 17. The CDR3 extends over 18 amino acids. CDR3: CATAHQLIAGASTDTQYF. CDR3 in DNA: TGCGCCACCGCCCACCAGCTAATAGCGGGGGCTAGCACAGATACGCAGTATTTT.

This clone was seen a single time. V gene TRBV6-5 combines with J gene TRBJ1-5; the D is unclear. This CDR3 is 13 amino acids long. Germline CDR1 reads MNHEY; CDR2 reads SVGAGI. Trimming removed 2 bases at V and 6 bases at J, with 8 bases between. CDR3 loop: CASSYGWAQPQHF. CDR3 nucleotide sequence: TGTGCCAGCAGTTACGGCTGGGCTCAGCCCCAGCATTTT.

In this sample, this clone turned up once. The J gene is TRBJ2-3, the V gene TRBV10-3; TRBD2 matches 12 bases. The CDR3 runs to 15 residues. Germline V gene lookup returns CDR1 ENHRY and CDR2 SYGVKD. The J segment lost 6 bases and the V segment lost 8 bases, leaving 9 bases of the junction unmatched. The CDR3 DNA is TGTGCCATCGTTGCTAGCGGGGGGGCCGGGGATACGCAGTATTTT. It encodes CAIVASGGAGDTQYF.

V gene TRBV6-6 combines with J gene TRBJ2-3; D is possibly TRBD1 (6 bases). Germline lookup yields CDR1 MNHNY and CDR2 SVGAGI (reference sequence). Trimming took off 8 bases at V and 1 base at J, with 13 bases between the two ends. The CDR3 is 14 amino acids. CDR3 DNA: TGTGCCAGCGGGGACACCATCCGCACAGATACGCAGTATTTT. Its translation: CASGDTIRTDTQYF.